Shown below are 17 T cell receptor beta chains from a single sample sequenced in a study of cytomegalovirus exposure and HLA in healthy donors. Both 60 Vbeta primers and 13 Jbeta primers went into the PCR. Data came from immunoSEQ multiplex PCR; TCRdb stores just in-frame clones and leaves some out. The sample includes 250,000 to 350,000 clones, roughly 90% of them seen just once. Specimen: PBMCs. The receptors were sampled from a man between 40 and 49 years old in good health and CMV-seropositive.

The rearrangement links TRBV19 to TRBJ1-2, with a possible D match to TRBD1 (5 bases). Trimming cost V 3 bases and J 5 bases, with 13 bases left between them. Germline CDR1 LNHDA, CDR2 SQIVND (reference sequence). This CDR3 spans 14 amino acids. The CDR3 protein is CASSMTGGYYGYTF. In nucleotides, the CDR3 is TGTGCCAGTAGTATGACTGGGGGGTATTATGGCTACACCTTC.

J is TRBJ2-7 and V is TRBV7-2, with 9 bases fitting TRBD1. The germline V gene encodes CDR1 SGHTA and CDR2 FQGNSA. The V segment lost 3 bases and the J segment 4 bases; nucleotides outside the gene matches: 7. The CDR3 has 15 amino acids. As DNA, the CDR3 is TGTGCCAGCAGCTTTCTCGGGACAGGGAGGTACGAGCAGTACTTC. Translation gives CASSFLGTGRYEQYF. Combining the CDR3 with reference TRBV7-2 and TRBJ2-7 gives the whole variable domain GAGVSQSPSNKVTEKGKDVELRCDPISGHTALYWYRQSLGQGLEFLIYFQGNSAPDKSGLPSDRFSAERTGGSVSTLTIQRTQQEDSAVYLCASSFLGTGRYEQYFGPGTRLTVT.

The chain combines TRBV28 with TRBJ2-7; 9 positions agree with TRBD1. Germline CDR1 reads MDHEN; CDR2 reads SYDVKM. The CDR3 spans 12 residues. V lost 9 bases to trimming and J lost 6 bases; unmatched junction nucleotides: 6. The CDR3 loop reads CASTGQGREQYF. The CDR3 coding sequence is TGTGCCAGTACGGGACAGGGACGCGAGCAGTACTTC.

This clone appeared once. V usage is TRBV7-9 and J usage is TRBJ2-1; a weak D match, TRBD1 (5 bases). Germline CDR1 is SEHNR and CDR2 is FQNEAQ (reference sequence). Trimming removed 4 bases from V and 4 bases from J, with 11 bases in between. This CDR3 has 14 residues. In DNA, the CDR3 is TGTGCCAGCAGCTCCCGACAGACTTACAATGAGCAGTTCTTC. Protein sequence: CASSSRQTYNEQFF.

V and J are TRBV28 and TRBJ1-3; TRBD1 might be the D (5 bases). Per the germline V gene, CDR1 is MDHEN and CDR2 is SYDVKM. The CDR3 runs 15 residues. The ends were cut back, 6 bases at V and 0 bases at J, with 12 bases in the middle. Here the CDR3 DNA reads TGTGCCAGCAGCCGGGGGTTATACTCTGGAAACACCATATATTTT. The encoded protein is CASSRGLYSGNTIYF.

J is TRBJ2-2 and V is TRBV5-4; 7 positions match TRBD2. V trimming: 0 bases; J trimming: 5 bases; junction bases outside the gene matches: 13. Germline V lookup: CDR1 SGHNT, CDR2 YYREEE (reference sequence). This CDR3 spans 18 amino acids. The CDR3 sequence: CASSLVLGWGGGTGELFF. The CDR3 DNA follows: TGTGCCAGCAGCTTGGTGCTGGGGTGGGGCGGGGGTACCGGGGAGCTGTTTTTT.

The chain links TRBV2 to TRBJ2-7; tentative D call: TRBD2 (6 bases). V was pared by 4 bases and J by 0 bases, with 10 bases between. Per the germline V gene, CDR1 is SNHLY and CDR2 is FYNNEI. CDR3 length equals 14 residues. The CDR3 DNA sequence: TGTGCCAGCAGTGTGGAGGGGTACTCCTACGAGCAGTACTTC. Translating gives CASSVEGYSYEQYF.

The chain carries TRBV28 and TRBJ2-2; TRBD1 matches at 8 bases. The V gene end was trimmed by 5 bases and the J gene end by 2 bases; junction bases not matched to a gene: 7. Germline V gene data show CDR1 as MDHEN and CDR2 as SYDVKM. The CDR3 contains 16 residues. CDR3 residues: CASSLTGGVNTGELFF. CDR3 nucleotides: TGTGCCAGCAGTCTTACAGGGGGAGTCAACACCGGGGAGCTGTTTTTT. The whole variable domain, filled in from reference TRBV28 and TRBJ2-2, reads DVKVTQSSRYLVKRTGEKVFLECVQDMDHENMFWYRQDPGLGLRLIYFSYDVKMKEKGDIPEGYSVSREKKERFSLILESASTNQTSMYLCASSLTGGVNTGELFFGEGSRLTVL.

The V gene is TRBV9, the J gene TRBJ2-2; D might be TRBD1 (5 bases). V was shortened by 0 bases and J by 1 base, with 7 bases between the two germline ends. Germline CDR1 and CDR2: SGDLS and YYNGEE. This CDR3 spans 15 amino acids. CDR3 nucleotides: TGTGCCAGCAGCGTAGCCCAGGGGAACACCGGGGAGCTGTTTTTT. It is translated as CASSVAQGNTGELFF.

The chain links TRBV19 to TRBJ2-3; a possible D gene is TRBD2 (5 bases). V was shortened by 3 bases and J by 3 bases, with 10 bases between the two germline ends. The CDR3 loop spans 14 amino acids. The germline V gene encodes CDR1 LNHDA and CDR2 SQIVND (reference sequence). The CDR3 nucleotides are TGTGCCAGTAGTATCACCACTAGGACAGATACGCAGTATTTT. Amino acids: CASSITTRTDTQYF.

This sequence joins TRBV7-9 and TRBJ2-1; possibly TRBD2 for D (5 bases). The CDR3 covers 15 residues. The germline CDR1 and CDR2 sequences are SEHNR and FQNEAQ (reference sequence). Trimming took 5 bases from V and 8 from J, leaving 19 bases between them. The CDR3 sequence is CASSDFQGEGYEQFF. The CDR3 DNA sequence: TGTGCCAGCAGCGATTTTCAAGGAGAGGGTTATGAGCAGTTCTTC. Filled out from reference TRBV7-9 and TRBJ2-1, the complete variable domain reads DTGVSQNPRHKITKRGQNVTFRCDPISEHNRLYWYRQTLGQGPEFLTYFQNEAQLEKSRLLSDRFSAERPKGSFSTLEIQRTEQGDSAMYLCASSDFQGEGYEQFFGPGTRLTVL.

The chain is built from TRBV7-2 and TRBJ2-7; D possibly corresponds to TRBD1 (6 bases). This CDR3 is 13 amino acids long. Per the germline V gene, CDR1 is SGHTA and CDR2 is FQGNSA. Trimming took off 5 bases at V and 4 bases at J, with 12 bases between the two ends. The CDR3 region has the DNA TGTGCCAGCAGCCAGACAGGATCGTACGAGCAGTACTTC. This translates into CASSQTGSYEQYF.

The genes are TRBV4-1 and TRBJ2-3; the match to TRBD1 covers 8 bases. This CDR3 is 15 amino acids long. V shed 4 bases, J shed 5 bases, and the junction held 8 bases outside the gene matches. CDR1 MGHRA and CDR2 YSYEKL come from the germline V gene. CDR3 sequence (DNA): TGCGCCAGCAGCCTTTCGGACAGGGCAGGAGATACGCAGTATTTT. This codes for CASSLSDRAGDTQYF.

Only a few counts were recorded for this clone. V usage is TRBV30 and J usage is TRBJ2-7, with TRBD2 matching over 8 bases. V gave up 0 bases and J gave up 6 bases; unmatched junction bases: 13. The CDR3 totals 16 residues. Per the germline V gene, CDR1 is GTSNPN and CDR2 is SVGIG (reference sequence). CDR3 sequence reads: CAWSVHGGALRGEQYF. In nucleotides, the CDR3 is TGTGCCTGGAGTGTACACGGGGGGGCCCTCCGGGGCGAGCAGTACTTC.

V usage is TRBV7-9 and J usage is TRBJ2-1; 13 bases are a match to TRBD2. With 3 bases clipped from V and 8 bases from J, the junction kept 7 bases outside the gene matches. Germline assignment: CDR1 SEHNR and CDR2 FQNEAQ (reference sequence). The CDR3 has 16 amino acids. For the CDR3, the DNA is TGTGCCAGCAGCTTCCGACTAGCGGGAGGTGAGGATGAGCAGTTCTTC. It codes for CASSFRLAGGEDEQFF.

A word on this clone: Mismatch with germline at one junction end may stem from a read error. The genes are TRBV6-5 and TRBJ1-5; 10 bases fit TRBD1. The CDR3 extends over 15 amino acids. In germline, CDR1 is MNHEY, CDR2 SVGAGI. CDR3 coding DNA: TGTGCCTGCAGTTACGGGGACAGGGGAGATCAGCCCCAGCATTTT. Translating gives CACSYGDRGDQPQHF.

J is TRBJ1-1 and V is TRBV19; a possible D gene is TRBD1 (6 bases). Germline V gene sequence: CDR1 LNHDA, CDR2 SQIVND (reference sequence). Trimming took off 1 base at V and 4 bases at J, with 13 bases between the two ends. The length of the CDR3 is 15 residues. The CDR3 DNA is TGTGCCAGTAGTATAGGGGTAGGGGGAGCCACTGAAGCTTTCTTT. Its translation: CASSIGVGGATEAFF.